The 5 T cell receptor beta chains below come from one sample, sequenced in a study of T cell repertoires in cytomegalovirus infection. TCRdb reanalysed the reads using MiXCR and keeps one entry per CDR3 protein. The sample contains around 800,000 distinct CDR3 sequences, about 30% of which appear only once. No antigen has been identified for these receptors. The sample was cultured CD8+ T cells from PBMCs, taken from culture after CMV antigen stimulation. These receptors were collected from a human donor in good health (CMV status not recorded). Some clones in this sample may be carry-over from other donors' samples.

This clonotype was found a few times. The CDR3 reads CASSLARGRNEQFF. In DNA, the CDR3 is TGTGCCAGCAGTTTGGCGAGGGGAAGGAATGAGCAGTTCTTC. The chain links TRBV12-3 or TRBV12-4 to TRBJ2-1; D is possibly TRBD1 or TRBD2 (5 bases each). The CDR3 extends over 14 amino acids. V was clipped by 3 bases and J by 7 bases, with 13 bases between them.

V usage is TRBV5-6 and J usage is TRBJ2-7, with 9 bases identical to TRBD1. Germline CDR1 is SGHDT and CDR2 is YYEEEE. This CDR3 spans 16 amino acids. Trimming removed 5 bases from V and 6 bases from J; junction bases left unmatched: 15. The CDR3 nucleotides are TGTGCCAGCAGTTCTATATGGGACAGGGCCGACACCGAGCAGTACGTC. The encoded protein is CASSSIWDRADTEQYV.

There are a few counts of this clonotype. The CDR3 nucleotides are TGTGCCAGTAGTATTTTCGTTGGGCAGCCCCAGCATTTT. This translates into CASSIFVGQPQHF. The V call is TRBV19, the J call TRBJ1-5; D is undetermined. Germline V gene data show CDR1 as LNHDA and CDR2 as SQIVND (reference sequence). The CDR3 is 13 residues long. The V end was cut by 3 bases, the J end by 7 bases, with 10 bases between.

In this sample, this clonotype turned up a few times. This rearrangement joins TRBV10-3 to TRBJ2-7, with 13 nucleotides matching TRBD2. Per germline, CDR1 ENHRY and CDR2 SYGVKD. The CDR3 has 15 residues. CDR3: CAIGLAGEPSYEQYF. The CDR3 DNA reads as TGTGCGATCGGACTAGCGGGGGAACCCTCCTACGAGCAGTACTTC.

J is TRBJ1-5 and V is TRBV6-2 or TRBV6-3, with D perhaps matching TRBD1 (6 bases). The CDR3 length is 17 residues. Trimming shortened V by 2 bases and J by 2 bases, and 16 bases separated the two germline ends. Germline V CDR1 and CDR2: MNHEY, SVGEGT. The CDR3 nucleotides are TGTGCCAGCAGTTACAGGGGGATAGGTGCGGGCAATCAGCCCCAGCATTTT. Translated, it gives CASSYRGIGAGNQPQHF.